These T cell receptor beta chains were read from a single sample in a study of blood T cell repertoires in COVID-19. The repertoire was sequenced with immunoSEQ multiplex PCR; TCRdb's copy has only in-frame clones and lacks some. This sample carries over 300,000 clones, 83% of them seen once, and the ten largest clones take around 1.2%. Material: peripheral blood. Receptors were obtained from a woman aged 45-59 years with acute or convalescent COVID-19. Each CDR3 is given with its conserved first and last residue. The D gene is left open where the match is weak. The listing skips clone size in some rows; elsewhere it reads once, few, many or a size class.

TRBV6-1,TRBJ2-2,few,16,TRBD1,CASSEGSGTGAGELFF,TGTGCCAGCAGTGAGGGGTCAGGGACAGGGGCCGGGGAGCTGTTTTTT
TRBV24-1,TRBJ2-1,once,16,TRBD2,CATSDFSGTGSNEQFF,TGTGCCACCAGTGATTTCAGCGGGACCGGTAGTAATGAGCAGTTCTTC
TRBV5-8,TRBJ2-1,NA,13,NA,CASERQPYNEQFF,TGTGCCAGCGAGCGGCAGCCCTACAATGAGCAGTTCTTC
TRBV5-5,TRBJ1-5,NA,12,NA,CASSFSGQVQHF,TGTGCCAGCAGCTTTTCAGGTCAGGTCCAGCATTTT
TRBV2,TRBJ1-1,NA,16,NA,CASNPAWGPKNTEAFF,TGTGCCAGCAATCCCGCGTGGGGGCCCAAGAACACTGAAGCTTTCTTT
TRBV18,TRBJ2-1,NA,16,NA,CASSQISAEGHGEQFF,TGTGCCAGCTCCCAAATCTCGGCGGAGGGGCATGGTGAGCAGTTCTTC
TRBV25-1,TRBJ1-6,NA,15,TRBD1,CASSEWAGGNSPLHF,TGTGCCAGCAGTGAATGGGCAGGGGGGAATTCACCCCTCCACTTT
TRBV30,TRBJ1-4,NA,14,NA,CAWSDVMLPEKLFF,TGTGCCTGGAGTGACGTCATGCTACCTGAAAAACTGTTTTTT
TRBV6-5,TRBJ2-2,NA,14,NA,CASTLSSDTGELFF,TGTGCCAGCACCTTATCTTCTGACACCGGGGAGCTGTTTTTT
TRBV19,TRBJ2-7,NA,16,TRBD2,CASSARTSGGSYEQYF,TGTGCCAGTAGTGCCCGGACTAGCGGGGGCTCCTACGAGCAGTACTTC
TRBV5-1,TRBJ1-3,few,16,NA,CASSLGLGSSGNTIYF,TGCGCCAGCAGCTTGGGTCTGGGGAGCTCTGGAAACACCATATATTTT
TRBV10-3,TRBJ1-2,few,15,NA,CAISGGTPRGYGYTF,TGTGCCATCAGTGGAGGGACACCGAGGGGGTATGGCTACACCTTC
TRBV5-6,TRBJ1-2,NA,13,NA,CASSLETGDGYTF,TGTGCCAGCAGCTTAGAGACAGGTGACGGCTACACCTTC
TRBV14,TRBJ1-2,NA,17,TRBD1,CASSRISGLTGGFGYTF,TGTGCCAGCAGCCGGATATCTGGGCTGACAGGGGGCTTCGGCTACACCTTC
TRBV6-2/TRBV6-3,TRBJ2-7,NA,17,TRBD2,CASSYGLANRIVYEQYF,TGTGCCAGCAGTTACGGACTAGCGAACCGAATAGTCTACGAGCAGTACTTC
TRBV7-9,TRBJ2-3,NA,12,TRBD2,CASSPTSDTQYF,TGTGCCAGCAGCCCGACTAGCGATACGCAGTATTTT
TRBV14,TRBJ2-1,NA,16,TRBD2,CASSQRLAGSYNEQFF,TGTGCCAGCAGCCAACGACTAGCGGGCTCCTACAATGAGCAGTTCTTC
TRBV9,TRBJ2-1,few,13,NA,CASSVGMRNEQFF,TGTGCCAGCAGCGTAGGAATGAGAAATGAGCAGTTCTTC
TRBV4-1,TRBJ1-5,many,18,NA,CASSPTEMSKWSNQPQHF,TGCGCCAGCAGCCCAACTGAGATGTCCAAATGGAGCAATCAGCCCCAGCATTTT
TRBV7-6,TRBJ2-7,once,17,NA,CASSLVKPGSTTYEQYF,TGTGCCAGCAGCTTAGTGAAGCCCGGATCAACTACTTACGAGCAGTACTTC
TRBV6-5,TRBJ2-7,NA,13,NA,CASSSEGGVEQYF,TGTGCCAGCAGTTCCGAAGGGGGAGTCGAGCAGTACTTC
TRBV2,TRBJ2-1,NA,12,NA,CASSGLGNEQFF,TGTGCCAGCAGTGGACTCGGCAATGAGCAGTTCTTC
TRBV7-6,TRBJ1-6,few,15,NA,CASSLGQARDSPLHF,TGTGCCAGCAGCTTAGGGCAGGCCAGGGATTCACCCCTCCACTTT
TRBV6-4,TRBJ2-2,NA,14,NA,CASSAGVNTGELFF,TGTGCCAGCAGTGCCGGGGTAAACACCGGGGAGCTGTTTTTT
TRBV11-2,TRBJ2-1,NA,13,TRBD2,CASRRLALNEQFF,TGTGCCAGCAGAAGACTAGCCCTCAATGAGCAGTTCTTC
TRBV27,TRBJ1-5,NA,14,TRBD1,CASSLGQGNQPQHF,TGTGCCAGCAGTTTGGGACAGGGCAATCAGCCCCAGCATTTT
TRBV27,TRBJ2-4,NA,13,NA,CASSSQPFGIQYF,TGTGCCAGCAGTTCACAGCCTTTTGGCATTCAGTACTTC
TRBV27,TRBJ1-1,NA,16,TRBD1,CASSDRQGVGNTEAFF,TGTGCCAGCAGTGACAGACAGGGAGTGGGGAACACTGAAGCTTTCTTT
TRBV25-1,TRBJ2-2,NA,15,TRBD1,CASSDPTGGTGELFF,TGTGCCAGCAGTGACCCCACAGGGGGCACCGGGGAGCTGTTTTTT
TRBV5-1,TRBJ2-6,NA,16,NA,CASSPGSYSGANVLTF,TGCGCCAGCAGCCCCGGGTCCTACTCTGGGGCCAACGTCCTGACTTTC
TRBV7-9,TRBJ2-3,once,13,NA,CASSLGLLDTQYF,TGTGCCAGCAGCTTAGGTCTTCTCGATACGCAGTATTTT
TRBV5-1,TRBJ2-7,NA,15,NA,CASSFTGSTSYEQYF,TGCGCCAGCAGCTTTACGGGATCTACCTCCTACGAGCAGTACTTC
TRBV19,TRBJ2-1,NA,14,NA,CASSSFTVSNEQFF,TGTGCCAGTAGTTCCTTCACGGTGAGTAATGAGCAGTTCTTC
TRBV6-6,TRBJ2-7,NA,14,NA,CASTGPASAHEQYF,TGTGCCAGCACCGGGCCCGCTAGCGCCCACGAGCAGTACTTC
TRBV11-1,TRBJ1-6,NA,13,NA,CASSYGRDSPLHF,TGTGCCAGCAGCTACGGCAGGGATTCACCCCTCCACTTT
TRBV9,TRBJ1-3,NA,15,TRBD1,CASSGWTGDGNTIYF,TGTGCCAGCAGCGGGTGGACAGGGGATGGAAACACCATATATTTT